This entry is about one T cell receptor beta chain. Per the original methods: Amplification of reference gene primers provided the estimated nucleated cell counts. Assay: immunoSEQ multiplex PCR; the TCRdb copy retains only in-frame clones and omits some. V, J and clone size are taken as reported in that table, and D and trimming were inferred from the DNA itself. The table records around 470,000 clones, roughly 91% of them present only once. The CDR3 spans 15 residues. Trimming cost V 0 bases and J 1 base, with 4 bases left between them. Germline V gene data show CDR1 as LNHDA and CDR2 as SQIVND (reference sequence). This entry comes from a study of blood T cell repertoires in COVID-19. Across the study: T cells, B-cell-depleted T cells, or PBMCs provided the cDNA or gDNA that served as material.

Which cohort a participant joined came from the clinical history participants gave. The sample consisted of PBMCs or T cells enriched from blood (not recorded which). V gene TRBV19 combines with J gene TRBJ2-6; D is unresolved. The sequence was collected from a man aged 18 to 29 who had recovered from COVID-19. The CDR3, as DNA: TGTGCCAGTAGTATAGAGGAGTCTGGGGCCAACGTCCTGACTTTC. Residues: CASSIEESGANVLTF.